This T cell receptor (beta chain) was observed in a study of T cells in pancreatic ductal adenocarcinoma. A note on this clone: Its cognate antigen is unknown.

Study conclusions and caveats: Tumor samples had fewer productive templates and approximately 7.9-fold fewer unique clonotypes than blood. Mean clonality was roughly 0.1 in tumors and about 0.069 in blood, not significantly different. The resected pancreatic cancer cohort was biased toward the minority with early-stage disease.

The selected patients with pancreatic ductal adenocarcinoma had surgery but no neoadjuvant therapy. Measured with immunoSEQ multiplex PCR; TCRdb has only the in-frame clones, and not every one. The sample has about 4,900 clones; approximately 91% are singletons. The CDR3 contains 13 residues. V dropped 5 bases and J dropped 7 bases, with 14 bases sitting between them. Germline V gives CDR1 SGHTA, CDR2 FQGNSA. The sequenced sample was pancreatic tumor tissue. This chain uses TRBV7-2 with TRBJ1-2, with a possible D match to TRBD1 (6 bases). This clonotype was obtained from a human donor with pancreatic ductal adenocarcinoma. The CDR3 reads CASSVSGDSGYTF. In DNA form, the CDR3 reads TGTGCCAGCAGCGTGTCAGGGGACTCTGGCTACACCTTC.